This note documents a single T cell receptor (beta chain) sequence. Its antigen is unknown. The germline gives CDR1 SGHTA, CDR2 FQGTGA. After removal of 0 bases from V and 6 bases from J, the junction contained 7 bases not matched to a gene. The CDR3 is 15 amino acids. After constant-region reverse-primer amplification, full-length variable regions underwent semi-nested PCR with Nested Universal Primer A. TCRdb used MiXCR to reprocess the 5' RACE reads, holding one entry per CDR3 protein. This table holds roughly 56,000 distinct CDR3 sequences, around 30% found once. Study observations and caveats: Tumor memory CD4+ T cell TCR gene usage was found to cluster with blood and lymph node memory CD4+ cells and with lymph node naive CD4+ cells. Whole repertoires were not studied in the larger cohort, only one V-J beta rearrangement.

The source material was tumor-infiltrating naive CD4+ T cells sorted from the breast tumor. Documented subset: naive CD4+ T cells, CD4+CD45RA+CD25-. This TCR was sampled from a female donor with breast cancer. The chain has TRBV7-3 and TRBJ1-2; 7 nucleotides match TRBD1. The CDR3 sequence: CASSLTRTGGNGYTF. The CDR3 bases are TGTGCCAGCAGCTTAACGAGGACAGGTGGGAATGGCTACACCTTC.